This TCR beta chain originates from a study of a mutant IDH1 vaccine in newly diagnosed glioma. At the level of the study: Patients, over weeks 1, 3, 5, 7, 11, 15, 19 and 23, received a total of eight vaccinations. Treated patients, averaging around 40 years, were about 60% male and about 38% female.

Using immunoSEQ multiplex PCR, the repertoire was profiled, and TCRdb retains in-frame clones only, with some absent. Of 52,000 or so clones in the sample, about 81% were seen once. Study-level points and caveats: Researchers report vaccine-induced immune responses in 80% to 95% of patients.

Remarks on this clone: Its antigen is unidentified.

The sample's time point: week 23, last vaccination. With topical imiquimod, each dose of the vaccine consisted of 300 ug of mutant IDH1 20-mer peptide. V lost 1 base and J 4 bases, leaving 10 bases between the germline ends. The CDR3 is 15 amino acids. Germline V gene sequence: CDR1 MGHRA, CDR2 YSYEKL. This sample comprised PBMCs, obtained from a glioma patient whose treatment included an IDH1 peptide vaccine. This clonotype was obtained from a woman aged 40 to 50 with glioma. Some clones in this sample may be carry-over from other donors' samples. This rearrangement joins TRBV4-1 to TRBJ2-2, with D possibly TRBD2 on 5 matching bases. The CDR3 here is CASSQARRVTGELFF. DNA for the CDR3: TGCGCCAGCAGCCAAGCTCGGCGGGTCACCGGGGAGCTGTTTTTT.